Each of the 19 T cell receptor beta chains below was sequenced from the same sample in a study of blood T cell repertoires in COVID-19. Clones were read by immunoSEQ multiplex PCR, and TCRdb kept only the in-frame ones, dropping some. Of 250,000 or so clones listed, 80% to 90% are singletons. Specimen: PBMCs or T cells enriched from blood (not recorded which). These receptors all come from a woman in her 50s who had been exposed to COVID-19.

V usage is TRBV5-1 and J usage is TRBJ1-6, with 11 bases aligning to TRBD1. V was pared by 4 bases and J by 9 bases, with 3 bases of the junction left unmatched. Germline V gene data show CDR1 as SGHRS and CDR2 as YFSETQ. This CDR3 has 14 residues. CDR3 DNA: TGCGCCAGCAGCCCGGGGACAGGGGGTTCACCCCTCCACTTT. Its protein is CASSPGTGGSPLHF.

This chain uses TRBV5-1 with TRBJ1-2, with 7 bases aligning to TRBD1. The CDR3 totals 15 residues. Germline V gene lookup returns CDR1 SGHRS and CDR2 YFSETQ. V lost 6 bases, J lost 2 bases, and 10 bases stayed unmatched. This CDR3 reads CASTQGMGQNYGYTF. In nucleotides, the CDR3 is TGCGCCAGCACTCAGGGAATGGGACAGAACTATGGCTACACCTTC.

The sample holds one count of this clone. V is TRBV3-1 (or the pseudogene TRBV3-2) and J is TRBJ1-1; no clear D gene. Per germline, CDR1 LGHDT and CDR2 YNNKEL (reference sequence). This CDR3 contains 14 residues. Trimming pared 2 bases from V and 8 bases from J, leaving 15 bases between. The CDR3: CASSQSTGVPEAFF. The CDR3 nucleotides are TGTGCCAGCAGCCAATCGACCGGGGTCCCCGAAGCTTTCTTT.

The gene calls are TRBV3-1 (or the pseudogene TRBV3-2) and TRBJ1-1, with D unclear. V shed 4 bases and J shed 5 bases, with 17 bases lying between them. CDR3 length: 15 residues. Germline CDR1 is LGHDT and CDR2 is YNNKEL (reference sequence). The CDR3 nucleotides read TGTGCCAGCAGCCGCTATGTTGGAGGGTGGACTGAAGCTTTCTTT. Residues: CASSRYVGGWTEAFF.

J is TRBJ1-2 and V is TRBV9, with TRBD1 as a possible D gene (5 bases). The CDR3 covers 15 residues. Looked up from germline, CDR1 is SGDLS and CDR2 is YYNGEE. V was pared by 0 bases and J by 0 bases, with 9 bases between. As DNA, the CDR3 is TGTGCCAGCAGCGTAGTGTGGGGGGCTAACTATGGCTACACCTTC. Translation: CASSVVWGANYGYTF.

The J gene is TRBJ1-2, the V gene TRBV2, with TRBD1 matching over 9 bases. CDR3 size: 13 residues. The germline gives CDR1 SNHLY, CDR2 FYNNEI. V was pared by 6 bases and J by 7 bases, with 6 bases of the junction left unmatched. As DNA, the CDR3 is TGTGCCAGCAGCACCGGACAGGGGCTTGGCTACACCTTC. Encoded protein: CASSTGQGLGYTF.

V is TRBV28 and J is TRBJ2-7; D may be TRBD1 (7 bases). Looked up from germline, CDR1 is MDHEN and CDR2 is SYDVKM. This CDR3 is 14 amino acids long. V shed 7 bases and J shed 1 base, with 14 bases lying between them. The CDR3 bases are TGTGCCAGCACTACGACAGGGACTTCCTACGAGCAGTACTTC. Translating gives CASTTTGTSYEQYF.

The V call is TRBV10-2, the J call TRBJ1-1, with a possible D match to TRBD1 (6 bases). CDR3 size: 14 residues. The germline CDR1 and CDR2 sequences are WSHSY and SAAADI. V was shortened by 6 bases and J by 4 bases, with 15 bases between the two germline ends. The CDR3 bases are TGCGCCAGCAGATCGGGGGGGCACGTCACTGAAGCTTTCTTT. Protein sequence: CASRSGGHVTEAFF.

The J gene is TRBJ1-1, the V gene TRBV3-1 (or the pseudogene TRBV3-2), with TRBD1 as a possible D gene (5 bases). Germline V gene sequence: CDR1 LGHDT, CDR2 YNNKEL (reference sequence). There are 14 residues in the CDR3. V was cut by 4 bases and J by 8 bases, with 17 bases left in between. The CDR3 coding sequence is TGTGCCAGCAGCCGCCTCACAGGTCACCCCGAAGCTTTCTTT. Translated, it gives CASSRLTGHPEAFF.

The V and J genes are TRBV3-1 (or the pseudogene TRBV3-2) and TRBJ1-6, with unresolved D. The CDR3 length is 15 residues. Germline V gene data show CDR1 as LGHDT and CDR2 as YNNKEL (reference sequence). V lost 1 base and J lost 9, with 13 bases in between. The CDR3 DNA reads TGTGCCAGCAGCCAAGGACGGGAAGGGAGTTCACCCCTCCACTTT. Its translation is CASSQGREGSSPLHF.

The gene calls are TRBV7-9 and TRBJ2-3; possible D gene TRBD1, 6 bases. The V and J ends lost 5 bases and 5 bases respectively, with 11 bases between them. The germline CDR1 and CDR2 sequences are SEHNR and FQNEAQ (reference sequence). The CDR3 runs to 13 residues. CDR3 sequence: CASSRTGRDTQYF. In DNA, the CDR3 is TGTGCCAGCAGCCGTACAGGGAGAGATACGCAGTATTTT.

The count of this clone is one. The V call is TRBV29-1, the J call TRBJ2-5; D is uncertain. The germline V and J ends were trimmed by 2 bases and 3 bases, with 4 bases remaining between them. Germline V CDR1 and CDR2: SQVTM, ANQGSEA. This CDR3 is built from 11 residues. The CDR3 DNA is TGCAGCGTTGAACCCGAAGAGACCCAGTACTTC. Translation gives CSVEPEETQYF.

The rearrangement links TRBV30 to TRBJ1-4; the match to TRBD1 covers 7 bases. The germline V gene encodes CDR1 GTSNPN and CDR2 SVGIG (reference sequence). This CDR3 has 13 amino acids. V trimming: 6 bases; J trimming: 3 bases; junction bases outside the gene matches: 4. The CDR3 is CACLGQPNEKLFF. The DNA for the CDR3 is TGTGCCTGTTTGGGACAGCCTAATGAAAAACTGTTTTTT.

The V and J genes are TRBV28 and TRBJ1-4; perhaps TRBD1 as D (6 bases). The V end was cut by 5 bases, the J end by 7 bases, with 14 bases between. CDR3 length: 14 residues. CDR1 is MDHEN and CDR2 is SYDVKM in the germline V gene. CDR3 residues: CASSPRGRGEKLFF. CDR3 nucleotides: TGTGCCAGCAGTCCCAGGGGCCGGGGTGAAAAACTGTTTTTT.

CDR3 sequence (DNA): TGTGCCAGCTCACCAAGAAACGGGGTAAACACTGAAGCTTTCTTT. Protein sequence: CASSPRNGVNTEAFF. V usage is TRBV18 and J usage is TRBJ1-1; D not certain. V was trimmed by 2 bases and J by 2 bases, leaving 12 bases between them. This CDR3 is 15 amino acids long. CDR1 is KGHSH and CDR2 is LQKENI in the germline V gene.

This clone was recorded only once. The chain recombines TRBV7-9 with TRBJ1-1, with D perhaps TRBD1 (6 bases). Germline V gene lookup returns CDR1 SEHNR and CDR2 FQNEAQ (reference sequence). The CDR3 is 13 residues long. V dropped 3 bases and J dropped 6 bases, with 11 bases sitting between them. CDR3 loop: CASSFFDRPEAFF. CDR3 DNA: TGTGCCAGCAGCTTCTTCGACAGGCCTGAAGCTTTCTTT. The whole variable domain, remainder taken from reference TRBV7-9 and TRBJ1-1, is DTGVSQNPRHKITKRGQNVTFRCDPISEHNRLYWYRQTLGQGPEFLTYFQNEAQLEKSRLLSDRFSAERPKGSFSTLEIQRTEQGDSAMYLCASSFFDRPEAFFGQGTRLTVV.

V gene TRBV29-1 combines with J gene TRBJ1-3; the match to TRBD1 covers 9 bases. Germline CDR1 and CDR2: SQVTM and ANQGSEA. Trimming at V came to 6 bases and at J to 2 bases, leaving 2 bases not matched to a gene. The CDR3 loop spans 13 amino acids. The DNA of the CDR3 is TGCAGCGTCAGACAGGGGGCTGGAAACACCATATATTTT. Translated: CSVRQGAGNTIYF.

CDR3 in DNA: TGTGCCAGCAGCACCACAGGGGGTGGAAACACCATATATTTT. Protein product: CASSTTGGGNTIYF. The chain carries TRBV7-2 and TRBJ1-3, with 8 bases identical to TRBD1. In germline, CDR1 is SGHTA, CDR2 FQGNSA. Unmatched junction bases numbered 3, after V lost 5 bases and J lost 3 bases. CDR3 length: 14 amino acids.

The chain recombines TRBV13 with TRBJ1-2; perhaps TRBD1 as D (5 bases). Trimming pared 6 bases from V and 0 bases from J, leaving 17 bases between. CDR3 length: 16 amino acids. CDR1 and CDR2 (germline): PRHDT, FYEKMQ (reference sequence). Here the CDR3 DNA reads TGTGCCAGCAGTGTATCCGGGACTGGGACTAACTATGGCTACACCTTC. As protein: CASSVSGTGTNYGYTF.